This T cell receptor (beta chain) was identified in a study of blood T cell repertoires in COVID-19. Using immunoSEQ multiplex PCR, the repertoire was profiled, and TCRdb retains in-frame clones only, with some absent. The table includes around 200,000 clones, approximately 82% detected once. V lost 6 bases to trimming and J lost 4 bases, with 10 bases between them. The CDR3 consists of 12 residues. The V call is TRBV12-3 or TRBV12-4, the J call TRBJ2-7; D remains ambiguous. Sequenced material: peripheral blood. The receptor comes from a woman in her forties or fifties with acute or convalescent COVID-19. CDR3 residues: CASSPVYYEQYF. The CDR3 DNA sequence: TGTGCCAGCAGCCCCGTATATTACGAGCAGTACTTC.